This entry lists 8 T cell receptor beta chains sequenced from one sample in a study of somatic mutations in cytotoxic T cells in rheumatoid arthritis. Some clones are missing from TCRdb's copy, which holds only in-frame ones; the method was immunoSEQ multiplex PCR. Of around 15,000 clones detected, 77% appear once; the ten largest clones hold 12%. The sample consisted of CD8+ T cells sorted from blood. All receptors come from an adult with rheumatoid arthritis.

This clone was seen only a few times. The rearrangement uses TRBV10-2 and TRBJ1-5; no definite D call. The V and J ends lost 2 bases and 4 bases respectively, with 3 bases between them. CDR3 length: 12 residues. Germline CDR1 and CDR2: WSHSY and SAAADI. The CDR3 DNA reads TGCGCCAGCAGTGAGCCGAATCAGCCCCAGCATTTT. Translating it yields CASSEPNQPQHF.

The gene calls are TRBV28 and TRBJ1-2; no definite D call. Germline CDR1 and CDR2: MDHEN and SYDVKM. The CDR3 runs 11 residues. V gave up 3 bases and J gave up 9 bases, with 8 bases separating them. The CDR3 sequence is CASSFFESYTF. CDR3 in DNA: TGTGCCAGCAGTTTTTTCGAGAGCTACACCTTC.

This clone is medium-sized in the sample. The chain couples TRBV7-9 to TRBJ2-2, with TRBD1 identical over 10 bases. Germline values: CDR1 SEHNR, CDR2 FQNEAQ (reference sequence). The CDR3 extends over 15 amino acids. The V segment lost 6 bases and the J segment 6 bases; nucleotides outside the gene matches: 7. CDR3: CASSSGQGDAGELFF. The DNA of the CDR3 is TGTGCCAGCAGTTCTGGACAGGGGGATGCCGGGGAGCTGTTTTTT.

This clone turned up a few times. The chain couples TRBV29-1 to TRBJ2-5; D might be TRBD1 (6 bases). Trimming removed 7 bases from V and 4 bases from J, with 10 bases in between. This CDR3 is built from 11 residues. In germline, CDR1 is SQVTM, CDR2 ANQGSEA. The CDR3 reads CSAGESETQYF. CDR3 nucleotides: TGCAGCGCAGGGGAATCAGAGACCCAGTACTTC.

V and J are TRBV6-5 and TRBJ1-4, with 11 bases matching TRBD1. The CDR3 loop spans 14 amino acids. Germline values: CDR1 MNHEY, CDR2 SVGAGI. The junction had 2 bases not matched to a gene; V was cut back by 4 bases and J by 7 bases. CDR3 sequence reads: CASSFGQGAEKLFF. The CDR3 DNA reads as TGTGCCAGCAGTTTTGGACAGGGGGCTGAAAAACTGTTTTTT.

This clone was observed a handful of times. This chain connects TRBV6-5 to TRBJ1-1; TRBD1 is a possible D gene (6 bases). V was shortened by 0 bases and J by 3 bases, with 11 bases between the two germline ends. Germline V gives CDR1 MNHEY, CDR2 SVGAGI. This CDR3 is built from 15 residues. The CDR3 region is CASSYSRSGDTEAFF. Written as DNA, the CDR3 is TGTGCCAGCAGTTACTCGAGGTCAGGGGACACTGAAGCTTTCTTT.

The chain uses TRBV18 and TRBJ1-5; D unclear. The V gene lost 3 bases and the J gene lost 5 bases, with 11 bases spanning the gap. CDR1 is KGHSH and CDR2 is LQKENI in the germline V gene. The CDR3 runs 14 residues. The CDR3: CASSPPGSDQPQHF. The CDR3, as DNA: TGTGCCAGCTCACCGCCCGGTTCCGATCAGCCCCAGCATTTT.

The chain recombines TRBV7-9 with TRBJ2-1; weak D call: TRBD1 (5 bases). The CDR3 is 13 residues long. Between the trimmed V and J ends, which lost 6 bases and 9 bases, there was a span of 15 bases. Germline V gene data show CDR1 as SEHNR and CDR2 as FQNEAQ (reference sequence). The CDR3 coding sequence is TGTGCCAGCAGTCTAGGGGTGTCGGGTGAGCAGTTCTTC. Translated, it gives CASSLGVSGEQFF.